What follows describes a single T cell receptor beta chain. The assay was immunoSEQ multiplex PCR, and TCRdb's table has in-frame clones only and misses some. The table lists around 62,000 clones, 87% of them singletons. This sample was included in a study of OX40 agonist ivuxolimab in advanced cancers. Germline CDR1 and CDR2: SGHRS and YFSETQ. CDR3 length equals 14 residues. The V end was cut by 3 bases, the J end by 4 bases, with 14 bases between. Cycle 7 day 1, cycle 4 day 1, and baseline were the timepoints at which blood was sampled. This material consisted of CD4+ or CD8+ T cells sorted from blood, taken in a trial of the OX40 agonist ivuxolimab. V usage is TRBV5-1 and J usage is TRBJ2-7; perhaps TRBD2 as D (7 bases). The clonotype originates from an adult with an advanced solid tumor such as melanoma, head and neck, liver or kidney cancer. The CDR3 reads CASSSSGGRYEQYF. In DNA, the CDR3 is TGCGCCAGCAGCTCATCCGGGGGGCGGTACGAGCAGTACTTC. Drawing the rest from reference TRBV5-1 and TRBJ2-7, the complete variable domain is KAGVTQTPRYLIKTRGQQVTLSCSPISGHRSVSWYQQTPGQGLQFLFEYFSETQRNKGNFPGRFSGRQFSNSRSEMNVSTLELGDSALYLCASSSSGGRYEQYFGPGTRLTVT.